This is a list of T cell receptor beta chains from one sample in a study of early T cells in non-severe SARS-CoV-2 infection. TCRdb processed the 5' RACE reads anew with MiXCR; each CDR3 protein has one entry. This table holds around 92,000 distinct CDR3 sequences, about 10% found once. The material sequenced was whole blood. The source of these receptors is an adult who was a healthcare worker with PCR-confirmed SARS-CoV-2 infection or an uninfected control (not recorded which). CDR3s include the opening cysteine and the closing phenylalanine or tryptophan. A D gene is named only where the DNA matches it firmly. Some rows mark clone size as missing; the rest say once, few, many or name a class of expanded clone.

TGTGCCAGCAGCCCAGCCGGGTGGAATGAGCAGTTCTTC CASSPAGWNEQFF . TRBJ2-1 few TRBV27
TGTGCCAGCAGTGTGACGACGAGGGCTTTCTTT CASSVTTRAFF . TRBJ1-1 few TRBV6-1
TGTGCCAGCGGGACTAGCGGGAGGAGCTCCTACAATGAGCAGTTCTTC CASGTSGRSSYNEQFF TRBD2 TRBJ2-1 many TRBV6-6
TGTGCCAGCAGTGAAGATATTTTTCTGGAGACCCAGTACTTC CASSEDIFLETQYF . TRBJ2-5 few TRBV6-1
TGTGCCAGCAGCCAGGGGTGGCAGGGGGCCTACGAGCAGTACTTC CASSQGWQGAYEQYF TRBD1 TRBJ2-7 . TRBV3-1
TGTGCCAGCACCGTTCCGGCAGGAAACTACGAGCAGTACTTC CASTVPAGNYEQYF . TRBJ2-7 . TRBV7-4
TGCGCCAGCAGCTTCCAGGGGGAGGGCACTGAAGCTTTCTTT CASSFQGEGTEAFF TRBD1 TRBJ1-1 medium-sized TRBV5-1
TGTGCCAGCCGTGGGGGGTTCGCCGGGGAGCTGTTTTTT CASRGGFAGELFF . TRBJ2-2 . TRBV14
TGTGCCAGCCGAACCGGGGGGGCCGTCTACAATGAGCAGTTCTTC CASRTGGAVYNEQFF TRBD2 TRBJ2-1 . TRBV7-9
TGTGCCAGCAGCCGAGGCGCGGTGAACACTGAAGCTTTCTTT CASSRGAVNTEAFF . TRBJ1-1 . TRBV5-6
TGTGCCAGCAGTCACCAAATCACGGACAGGGGAGGTACCGGGGAGCTGTTTTTT CASSHQITDRGGTGELFF TRBD1 TRBJ2-2 many TRBV6-5
TGTGCCAGCAGCTTTCTAGCGGTCTACAATGAGCAGTTCTTC CASSFLAVYNEQFF TRBD2 TRBJ2-1 many TRBV11-2
TGTGCCAGCAGTTTCAGCCCGCAGGAGAATCAGCCCCAGCATTTT CASSFSPQENQPQHF . TRBJ1-5 . TRBV5-8
TGTGCCAGCGGGGCCGGCGCCTACGAGCAGTACTTC CASGAGAYEQYF . TRBJ2-7 . TRBV28
TGTGCCATCAGTGAAATCGAGCGGGGCCCCGGGGAGCTGTTTTTT CAISEIERGPGELFF TRBD2 TRBJ2-2 few TRBV10-3
TGTGCCAGCTCACGGACGACAGGGGTCGATGAGCAGTTCTTC CASSRTTGVDEQFF TRBD1 TRBJ2-1 many TRBV18
TGTGCCAGCTACCAACTACCCCGGGGGGATGAGCAGTTCTTC CASYQLPRGDEQFF TRBD2 TRBJ2-1 . TRBV18
TGTGCCAGCAGCTTGACAGGGGTCACCGGGGAGCTGTTTTTT CASSLTGVTGELFF TRBD1 TRBJ2-2 . TRBV11-3
TGTGCCAGCAGCCAAGATCCGACCAATGAGCAGTTCTTC CASSQDPTNEQFF . TRBJ2-1 few TRBV4-2
TGTGCCAGCAGGGAGGGACTAGCGGCCTACGAGCAGTACTTC CASREGLAAYEQYF TRBD2 TRBJ2-7 few TRBV28
TGTGCCAGCACCCAGGGACTTAGCACAGATACGCAGTATTTT CASTQGLSTDTQYF . TRBJ2-3 many TRBV12-3/TRBV12-4
TGCGCCAGCAGCTTGGATCCCCGATCGGTCGGGCAGTACTTC CASSLDPRSVGQYF . TRBJ2-7 . TRBV5-1
TGCAGTGTTCAGGGAGCCACGGATGGCTACACCTTC CSVQGATDGYTF . TRBJ1-2 few TRBV20-1
TGTGCCATCAGTGAGTCCGGACACTCCTACGAGCAGTACTTC CAISESGHSYEQYF . TRBJ2-7 many TRBV10-3
TGTGCCAGCAGCGATACCGACAGGGAAGGCACCGGGGAGCTGTTTTTT CASSDTDREGTGELFF TRBD1 TRBJ2-2 many TRBV9
TGTGCCAGCAGTTACTATATCTTAGCGGGGAGGACAGATACGCAGTATTTT CASSYYILAGRTDTQYF TRBD2 TRBJ2-3 few TRBV6-5
TGTGCCAGCTCACCACCGGGGACTAGCGGGGGGCAGACCCAGTACTTC CASSPPGTSGGQTQYF TRBD2 TRBJ2-5 few TRBV18
TGTGCCAGCAGCCAAACACTAGCGGGAGGAAGGAGGAATGAGCAGTTCTTC CASSQTLAGGRRNEQFF TRBD2 TRBJ2-1 many TRBV3-1
TGTGCCAGCAGTTACCGACAGAGGAGCAAGCCCGCTTTCTTT CASSYRQRSKPAFF . TRBJ1-1 . TRBV6-5
TGTGCCAGCAGCTTAACAGGGGGTATAACAGATACGCAGTATTTT CASSLTGGITDTQYF TRBD1 TRBJ2-3 . TRBV7-9
TGTGCCAGCAGCTTAAGCGGCCAAGAGACCCAGTACTTC CASSLSGQETQYF . TRBJ2-5 many TRBV7-9
TGTGCCAGCAGTCAACAGGGCGGCAATCAGCCCCAGCATTTT CASSQQGGNQPQHF . TRBJ1-5 . TRBV6-1
TGTGCCAGCAGCCATCGCGGACAGGGGGCCTTGGAGACCCAGTACTTC CASSHRGQGALETQYF TRBD1 TRBJ2-5 . TRBV3-1
TGTGCCAGCAGTTTATCGGGGGGGGCAATCAATGAGCAGTTCTTC CASSLSGGAINEQFF . TRBJ2-1 . TRBV27
TGTGCCAGCTCACCACCGGTAGGGTCGGCTGAGCAGTTCTTC CASSPPVGSAEQFF . TRBJ2-1 many TRBV18
TGCGCCAGCAGCCGCAACGAGGTATCGGAAGCTTTCTTT CASSRNEVSEAFF . TRBJ1-1 few TRBV5-1
TGTGCCAGCTCACCGCCCGGCAGTGCTTACTATGGCTACACCTTC CASSPPGSAYYGYTF . TRBJ1-2 . TRBV18
TGTGCCAGCAGCCAAGAGGGACTAGCGGGGCCCCAAGAGACCCAGTACTTC CASSQEGLAGPQETQYF TRBD2 TRBJ2-5 . TRBV3-1
TGTGCCAGCAGCCCAGTAGGCAGGGGGCTCGCTAACTATGGCTACACCTTC CASSPVGRGLANYGYTF TRBD1 TRBJ1-2 few TRBV3-1
TGCAGCGTTGCACAGGGGGCGGGAGGCTACACCTTC CSVAQGAGGYTF TRBD1 TRBJ1-2 few TRBV29-1
TGTGCCATCAGTCCGACAGGGACGCAAGAGACCCAGTACTTC CAISPTGTQETQYF TRBD1 TRBJ2-5 . TRBV10-3
TGTGCCAGCAGCCTGTGGGGGCAGACAGGGGGCCATGGTGAAAAACTGTTTTTT CASSLWGQTGGHGEKLFF TRBD1 TRBJ1-4 many TRBV28
TGTGCCAGCAGTTTTAGGCCAGGCGACACTGAAGCTTTCTTT CASSFRPGDTEAFF . TRBJ1-1 . TRBV27
TGTGCCAGCAGTTCGGCCAGCAGCTCTGGAAACACCATATATTTT CASSSASSSGNTIYF . TRBJ1-3 few TRBV6-2/TRBV6-3
TGTGCCAGCAGCCCCCGGCCCAGGGGCACAGATACGCAGTATTTT CASSPRPRGTDTQYF . TRBJ2-3 many TRBV7-3
TGTGCCAGCAGTTACTCTGGTTCGGCAGGCTACAATGAGCAGTTCTTC CASSYSGSAGYNEQFF . TRBJ2-1 many TRBV6-5
TGTGCCAGCAGCCAAGATCTCAGGGTTACGCCAGATACGCAGTATTTT CASSQDLRVTPDTQYF . TRBJ2-3 few TRBV3-1
TGTGCTAGTGGCGCGACTTGGCACAATGAGCAGTTCTTC CASGATWHNEQFF . TRBJ2-1 many TRBV12-5
TGCAGTGCTAGAGAAGAGGCTAGGGAGCAGTACTTC CSAREEAREQYF . TRBJ2-7 . TRBV20-1
TGTGCCAGCACCTTAGCGGGAGGGCCTGTTAATGAGCAGTTCTTC CASTLAGGPVNEQFF TRBD2 TRBJ2-1 many TRBV27
TGCAGTGCTACCTGGACCAATTATGGCTACACCTTC CSATWTNYGYTF . TRBJ1-2 . TRBV20-1
TGTGCCAGCAGCCCGGACAGGGGGGGGCCAGATACGCAGTATTTT CASSPDRGGPDTQYF TRBD1 TRBJ2-3 . TRBV5-6
TGTGCCAGCAGCGTAGAACAAAATATACAGGGCCGAAACACCATATATTTT CASSVEQNIQGRNTIYF . TRBJ1-3 many TRBV9
TGTGCCAGCAGCCCGCAGCGGAGCACAGATACGCAGTATTTT CASSPQRSTDTQYF . TRBJ2-3 . TRBV7-2
TGCAGCGTTGCCCCGTGGGTCCCTCAAGAGACCCAGTACTTC CSVAPWVPQETQYF . TRBJ2-5 many TRBV29-1
TGTGCCGGCTCCTGGGGGACCAAAAACATTCAGTACTTC CAGSWGTKNIQYF . TRBJ2-4 few TRBV6-1